These 24 T cell receptor beta chains came from one sample sequenced in a study of neurological immune-mediated disorders. MiXCR was run by TCRdb on the 5' RACE reads, yielding one entry per CDR3 protein. Altogether about 30,000 distinct CDR3 sequences are present, more than 14% being singletons, with the ten largest covering roughly 27%. Source material: PBMCs. The receptors were gathered from a man between 65 and 85 years old in good health.

This clonotype was observed many times. The chain combines TRBV7-2 with TRBJ2-5; 14 bases map to TRBD2. Germline CDR1 is SGHTA and CDR2 is FQGNSA. V was pared by 5 bases and J by 4 bases, with 12 bases of the junction left unmatched. The CDR3 spans 18 residues. The CDR3: CASSPKRMTSGGAETQYF. CDR3 DNA: TGTGCCAGCAGCCCCAAACGAATGACTAGCGGGGGGGCAGAGACCCAGTACTTC.

In its sample, this clonotype was seen many times. The chain employs TRBV20-1 and TRBJ1-3, with TRBD1 matching 9 bases. CDR3 length: 14 residues. J gave up 0 bases and V 6 bases, and 3 bases lay outside the gene matches. Germline V gene lookup returns CDR1 DFQATT and CDR2 SNEGSKA (reference sequence). As DNA, the CDR3 is TGCAGTGCGAGGACAGGGGTCTCTGGAAACACCATATATTTT. Translation: CSARTGVSGNTIYF.

Ten or more counts support this clonotype. The chain employs TRBV4-2 and TRBJ2-1; 10 positions match TRBD2. This CDR3 has 16 residues. V trimming: 4 bases; J trimming: 5 bases; junction bases outside the gene matches: 8. Germline V CDR1 and CDR2: LGHNA, YNFKEQ. As DNA, the CDR3 is TGTGCCAGCAGCCCAAGCGGGACTAGCGACAACAATGAGCAGTTCTTC. Translating it yields CASSPSGTSDNNEQFF.

In this sample, this clonotype turned up many times. The chain couples TRBV6-2 or TRBV6-3 to TRBJ1-2; D might be TRBD1 (5 bases). Germline CDR1 is MNHEY and CDR2 is SVGEGT. V lost 6 bases and J lost 4, with 15 bases in between. The CDR3 consists of 14 residues. Here the CDR3 reads CASRPGRDFYGYTF. The CDR3 nucleotides are TGTGCCAGCAGACCGGGACGGGATTTCTATGGCTACACCTTC.

The sample holds many counts of this clonotype. The chain uses TRBV5-1 and TRBJ2-3; D assignment may be TRBD1 or TRBD2 (7 bases each). Germline V lookup: CDR1 SGHRS, CDR2 YFSETQ. CDR3 size: 14 residues. Trimming cost V 7 bases and J 0 bases, with 12 bases left between them. The DNA for the CDR3 is TGCGCCAGCGCCAGGGGGGGCAGCACAGATACGCAGTATTTT. Its translation: CASARGGSTDTQYF.

This clonotype was seen at least ten times. The genes are TRBV20-1 and TRBJ2-2, with 8 positions matching TRBD2. CDR1 is DFQATT, CDR2 SNEGSKA, per germline (reference sequence). The junction had 5 bases not matched to a gene; V was cut back by 5 bases and J by 6 bases. This CDR3 has 13 residues. CDR3 nucleotides: TGCAGTGCTCTGATGACTAGCGCCGGGGAGCTGTTTTTT. Protein product: CSALMTSAGELFF.

The CDR3 spells CSVSPFRGGLAEAFF. In nucleotides, the CDR3 is TGCAGCGTCTCCCCATTCCGAGGGGGATTGGCTGAAGCTTTCTTT. The rearrangement uses TRBV29-1 and TRBJ1-1; a weak D match, TRBD1 (6 bases). The CDR3 loop spans 15 amino acids. V was shortened by 6 bases and J by 6 bases, with 23 bases between the two germline ends. The germline gives CDR1 SQVTM, CDR2 ANQGSEA.

This clonotype was counted at least ten times. The chain employs TRBV20-1 and TRBJ2-7; a possible D gene is TRBD1 (6 bases). The CDR3 length is 16 residues. Trimming left V 1 base short and J 4 bases short, with 20 bases between. The germline CDR1 and CDR2 sequences are DFQATT and SNEGSKA (reference sequence). This CDR3 is CSARAHPGQLLYEQYF. CDR3 nucleotides: TGCAGTGCTAGAGCGCACCCGGGACAACTGCTTTACGAGCAGTACTTC.

This clonotype was recorded at least ten times. The chain recombines TRBV28 with TRBJ2-7; D is undetermined. The CDR3 extends over 12 amino acids. In germline, CDR1 is MDHEN, CDR2 SYDVKM. V was clipped by 11 bases and J by 5 bases, with 16 bases between them. The CDR3 spells CASWEHYNEQYF. CDR3 sequence (DNA): TGTGCCTCGTGGGAACATTACAACGAGCAGTACTTC.

This clonotype has a count of ten or more. This chain uses TRBV20-1 with TRBJ1-2; no firm D call. The CDR3 runs 13 residues. Trimming took off 5 bases at V and 3 bases at J, with 13 bases between the two ends. Looked up from germline, CDR1 is DFQATT and CDR2 is SNEGSKA (reference sequence). Here the CDR3 reads CSAPTGRDYGYTF. As DNA, the CDR3 is TGCAGTGCTCCGACCGGGAGGGACTATGGCTACACCTTC.

This clonotype was seen ten or more times. J is TRBJ2-1 and V is TRBV12-5, with 8 bases lining up with TRBD1. This CDR3 has 15 amino acids. Germline assignment: CDR1 LGHNT and CDR2 FRNRAP. V trimming: 2 bases; J trimming: 3 bases; junction bases outside the gene matches: 3. CDR3 sequence (DNA): TGTGCTAGTGGTTTGAGTGGGACAGGCTACAATGAGCAGTTCTTC. Translating it yields CASGLSGTGYNEQFF.

This clonotype was picked up many times. This rearrangement joins TRBV7-2 to TRBJ2-7, with D perhaps assigned TRBD1 or TRBD2 (6 bases each). Germline V lookup: CDR1 SGHTA, CDR2 FQGNSA. The CDR3 totals 15 residues. Trimming left V 5 bases short and J 0 bases short, with 14 bases between. CDR3 DNA sequence: TGTGCCAGCAGCCTGTCGGGGGCCAACTCCTACGAGCAGTACTTC. It yields the protein CASSLSGANSYEQYF.

This clonotype was seen at least ten times. In DNA, the CDR3 is TGTGCCAGCAGCTCAACCCCAGGCGGCAGGGGGCAAGAGACCCAGTACTTC. Its protein is CASSSTPGGRGQETQYF. The chain combines TRBV11-1 with TRBJ2-5, with TRBD1 matching over 7 bases. CDR3 length: 17 amino acids. Per the germline V gene, CDR1 is SGHAT and CDR2 is FQDESV (reference sequence). Losses at the gene ends were 4 bases for V and 2 bases for J; bases not matched to a gene: 13.

This clonotype was seen at least ten times. This sequence joins TRBV19 and TRBJ2-4; possibly TRBD2 for D (5 bases). This CDR3 spans 19 amino acids. Germline V gives CDR1 LNHDA, CDR2 SQIVND (reference sequence). V lost 8 bases and J lost 0, with 26 bases in between. Written as DNA, the CDR3 is TGTGCCAGTTCCTTGGAGGCAGGATTTCAAGCCGGAGCCAAAAACATTCAGTACTTC. This codes for CASSLEAGFQAGAKNIQYF.

This clonotype was counted many times. The rearrangement links TRBV7-2 to TRBJ2-3; 11 bases agree with TRBD2. Germline V gene lookup returns CDR1 SGHTA and CDR2 FQGNSA. The CDR3 is 15 amino acids. The V segment lost 3 bases and the J segment 1 base; nucleotides outside the gene matches: 0. The CDR3 region has the DNA TGTGCCAGCAGCTTTAGCGGGAGGGGCACAGATACGCAGTATTTT. It codes for CASSFSGRGTDTQYF. Using reference TRBV7-2 and TRBJ2-3 for the parts outside the CDR3, the full variable domain is GAGVSQSPSNKVTEKGKDVELRCDPISGHTALYWYRQSLGQGLEFLIYFQGNSAPDKSGLPSDRFSAERTGGSVSTLTIQRTQQEDSAVYLCASSFSGRGTDTQYFGPGTRLTVL.

The rearrangement joins TRBV12-3 or TRBV12-4 to TRBJ2-1; 9 bases map to TRBD1. Germline trimming cut 4 bases from V and 8 bases from J; bases unmatched to any gene: 9. The CDR3 is made up of 15 amino acids. The CDR3 region is CASSYRTGEGDEQFF. The CDR3 bases are TGTGCCAGCAGTTATAGGACAGGGGAAGGTGATGAGCAGTTCTTC.

This clonotype was counted many times. Since a much larger clone is just one base distant, this may be a read error. The rearrangement joins TRBV15 to TRBJ2-1; tentative D call: TRBD2 (5 bases). This CDR3 has 14 amino acids. CDR1 is LNHNV and CDR2 is YYDKDF in the germline V gene (reference sequence). CDR3 loop: CVTSRDHRASGQFF. CDR3 coding DNA: TGTGTCACCAGCAGAGATCATCGGGCCAGCGGGCAGTTCTTC.

This clonotype was observed many times. The chain employs TRBV29-1 and TRBJ2-1, with 8 positions matching TRBD2. This CDR3 comprises 13 residues. Germline V CDR1 and CDR2: SQVTM, ANQGSEA. With V trimmed by 7 bases and J by 9 bases, 11 bases remained unmatched. The CDR3 is CSGGTSGFVEQFF. The CDR3 bases are TGCAGCGGGGGGACTAGTGGATTTGTTGAGCAGTTCTTC.

This clonotype was recorded at least ten times. The chain employs TRBV5-6 and TRBJ2-1; D ambiguous. This CDR3 is built from 16 residues. Germline V gene data show CDR1 as SGHDT and CDR2 as YYEEEE. V was clipped by 1 base and J by 5 bases, with 16 bases between them. CDR3 DNA sequence: TGTGCCAGCAGCTTGAGGACGGGCTTTAGAGACAATGAGCAGTTCTTC. The encoded protein is CASSLRTGFRDNEQFF.

This clonotype was seen many times. The rearrangement links TRBV20-1 to TRBJ2-2, with 11 bases lining up with TRBD1. Germline CDR1 and CDR2: DFQATT and SNEGSKA (reference sequence). The CDR3 contains 18 residues. The trim removed 0 bases at V and 4 bases at J, leaving 10 bases unmatched. The CDR3 DNA reads TGCAGTGCTAGAGATCTATCTAGGACAGGGGGCACCACCGGGGAGCTGTTTTTT. It specifies CSARDLSRTGGTTGELFF.

This clonotype came up many times. The V gene is TRBV24-1, the J gene TRBJ2-7; D remains ambiguous. CDR3 size: 12 residues. V lost 5 bases and J lost 5, with 9 bases in between. Germline V gene lookup returns CDR1 KGHDR and CDR2 SFDVKD. The CDR3 here is CATSADGNEQYF. CDR3 sequence (DNA): TGTGCCACCAGTGCTGATGGTAACGAGCAGTACTTC.

This clonotype was recorded at least ten times. J is TRBJ1-2 and V is TRBV12-3 or TRBV12-4; 11 bases fit TRBD1. V lost 6 bases, J lost 1 base, and 4 bases stayed unmatched. This CDR3 contains 15 residues. CDR3 DNA sequence: TGTGCCAGCAGCCGGGACAGGGGGAATAACTATGGCTACACCTTC. The encoded protein is CASSRDRGNNYGYTF.

The chain has TRBV5-4 and TRBJ2-5; a possible D gene is TRBD1 (6 bases). V lost 2 bases to trimming and J lost 1 base, with 12 bases between them. The CDR3 has 15 amino acids. Per the germline V gene, CDR1 is SGHNT and CDR2 is YYREEE (reference sequence). The CDR3 loop reads CASSLQGGFQETQYF. The CDR3 coding sequence is TGTGCCAGCAGCTTACAGGGCGGCTTCCAAGAGACCCAGTACTTC.

This clonotype was counted ten times or more. The CDR3 region has the DNA TGTGCCAGCAGTTCTATACTAGCGGGGCAGTTCTTC. Translating it yields CASSSILAGQFF. The chain couples TRBV6-5 to TRBJ2-1; 9 positions match TRBD2. V trimming: 4 bases; J trimming: 12 bases; junction bases outside the gene matches: 4. CDR3 length: 12 residues. CDR1 and CDR2 (germline): MNHEY, SVGAGI.